The entry below gives a single TCR beta chain sequence along with its context. CDR3 length equals 12 residues. CDR1 and CDR2 from the germline V gene are SNHLY and FYNNEI. V lost 6 bases and J lost 8, with 10 bases in between. This record comes from a study of blood T cell repertoires in COVID-19. Original methodology: Nucleated cell number was recorded as an estimate derived from reference gene primer amplification. TCRdb's table, derived via immunoSEQ multiplex PCR, lists solely in-frame clones and lacks some. V, J and clone size reflect that table, while D and trimming were determined from the DNA. This table has about 46,000 clones, 84% appearing once.

The receptor's source is a man aged 55-75 years with acute or convalescent COVID-19. Sequenced input: peripheral blood. The gene calls are TRBV2 and TRBJ1-4; no firm D call. The DNA of the CDR3 is TGTGCCAGCAGGAGGGAGTGGGAAAAACTGTTTTTT. It is translated as CASRREWEKLFF.